What follows is one T cell receptor beta chain and its context. Its antigen is unknown. V lost 0 bases and J lost 2, with 16 bases in between. Looked up from germline, CDR1 is SGHDT and CDR2 is YYEEEE. CDR3 length: 17 residues. The data originate from a study of blood T cells in healthy people across ages. Study-level points and caveats: Any conclusive comparison of naive versus antigen-experienced cells was prevented by using unsorted PBMCs.

Each sample used at least 6.5 million PBMCs. Together with a sample-barcoded 5' primer, a J-beta primer mix was included in a second PCR lasting about 7 to 12 cycles. Carrying 12 random nucleotides, a template-switch adaptor labeled each individual cDNA molecule. Every sample gave at least 2.5 million paired-end reads containing CDR3. TCRdb ran MiXCR on the 5' RACE reads and lists one entry per CDR3 protein. Of about 1.6 million distinct CDR3 sequences in the sample, approximately 32% were seen once. The V and J genes are TRBV5-6 and TRBJ2-3, with D maybe TRBD1 (5 bases). Source material: blood. The receptor comes from a woman in her 30s in good health. The CDR3 loop is CASSLEGQGFPTDTQYF. For the CDR3, the DNA is TGTGCCAGCAGCTTGGAGGGGCAGGGTTTCCCCACAGATACGCAGTATTTT.